This T cell receptor beta chain appears in the sequencing data of a study of T cell changes during pregnancy in multiple sclerosis (dated by TCRdb to between 2017 and 2020). As for the study more broadly: In women with multiple sclerosis, the researchers looked at how the T cell repertoire shifted as pregnancy progressed.

Libraries were constructed by the immunoSEQ multiplex PCR assay. TCRdb obtained this table from immuneACCESS and retained in-frame rearrangements with V and J assigned. These tables miss some clones; where compared with another copy, unresolved V genes account for less than half of the shortfall, and the remainder is unexplained. This sample lists under 50,000 clones; more than 85% were detected once. The ten biggest clones cover about 5.5% of the sample. The CDR3, cysteine through phenylalanine, is 15 amino acids long. Of all the DNA, just the CDR3 is kept, 45 bases in frame from base 1. CDR1 and CDR2 were assigned from the germline V gene (reference sequence) as LNHDA and SQIVND. From V the trimming removes 5 bases and from J it removes 5 bases, while the gene matches leave 8 bases of the junction unaccounted for. As for this clone: The specificity of this receptor is unknown. Base qualities are not at hand, and no much larger clone is one base apart.

The specimen comprised CD8+ T cells from peripheral blood mononuclear cells, sampled in the third trimester of pregnancy. This TCR was sampled from a female donor with multiple sclerosis, enrolled in a pregnancy study. The receptor chain draws on TRBV19 and TRBJ1-1; 10 of the junction bases match TRBD1. The CDR3 sequence is CASSFPRDRGTEAFF. The DNA reads TGTGCCAGTAGTTTCCCCCGGGACAGGGGAACTGAAGCTTTCTTT.